Given below is one T cell receptor (beta chain) in context. The cohort comprised adults aged 18 to 89 years residing in approximately 25 US areas. Self-reported history from a screening survey and questionnaire set each donor's cohort. In the original workflow: Using reference gene primer amplification, nucleated cell counts were estimated. Assay used: immunoSEQ multiplex PCR; TCRdb lists only in-frame clones, some missing. V, J and clone size reflect that table, while D and trimming were determined from the DNA. In the table there are roughly 300,000 clones, about 85% of which are singletons. The data derive from a study of blood T cell repertoires in COVID-19. For the study at large: PBMCs, B-cell-depleted T cells, or T cells provided the cDNA or gDNA that made up the material.

J gave up 3 bases and V 6 bases, and 8 bases lay outside the gene matches. The CDR3 has 16 amino acids. Germline V gene lookup returns CDR1 MDHEN and CDR2 SYDVKM. The clonotype originates from a woman aged 45-65 years who had recovered from COVID-19. V and J are TRBV28 and TRBJ1-5; TRBD1 matches 10 bases. The sample taken for sequencing was PBMCs or T cells enriched from blood (not recorded which). The CDR3 protein is CASRLGTGDSNQPQHF. For the CDR3, the DNA is TGTGCCAGCAGATTAGGGACAGGGGACTCCAATCAGCCCCAGCATTTT.